This TCR beta chain was identified in a study of molecular identifiers for immune sequencing clone quantification. This clonotype was seen repeatedly, ten times or more. Trimming removed 3 bases from V and 8 bases from J; junction bases left unmatched: 13. Looked up from germline, CDR1 is SGHNT and CDR2 is YYREEE (reference sequence). This CDR3 is built from 15 residues. MiXCR, run by TCRdb on the PCR reads, gives a single entry per CDR3 protein. This sample has about 6,100 distinct CDR3 sequences, with 15% to 20% found just once. The chain recombines TRBV5-4 with TRBJ1-2; TRBD1 matches 7 bases. This TCR came from a human donor in good health. Some libraries in this study had Jurkat cell RNA spiked in. Source material: naive CD8+ T cells from blood, with Jurkat cell RNA spiked in. The subset denotes: FACS-sorted CD8+CD4-CCR7+CD45RA+ naive T cells. The CDR3 region is CASSYLPPRGVGYTF. CDR3 DNA sequence: TGTGCCAGCAGCTATCTCCCCCCCAGGGGGGTCGGCTACACCTTC.